This TCR beta chain emerged from a study of blood T cell repertoires in COVID-19 (dated by TCRdb to the early 2020s). Regarding the complete study: The collaborator samples originated in the United States, Italy and Spain and spanned the acute and convalescent phases of COVID-19. The material from the prospective study consisted of cDNA or gDNA derived from T cells, B-cell-depleted T cells, or PBMCs. The dataset comprised deeply sampled blood TCRbeta repertoires from subjects exposed to, actively infected with, or recovered from COVID-19. A freely available public database, intended as a resource for researchers studying the immune response to SARS-CoV-2, is where the repertoires were released. The samples were drawn from two sources: the first 160 participants of the ongoing ImmuneRACE study, and 950 to 1,500 subjects contributed by 6 global collaborators. The sample metadata nearly always contained a de-identified subject ID, COVID-19 status, age in years and sex. Where available, HLA class I and class II types were taken from metadata supplied by the sample provider and were not determined by assay-based typing. Broader findings and caveats from the paper: The amount of clinical and demographic metadata varied by source and participant and was provided uncurated.

In the case of this clone: Its antigen remains unidentified. No much larger clone exists at a distance of one base, and base qualities are not known.

At one collaborating source in Seattle, patients were enrolled during active infection and were followed longitudinally through the course of disease. The collaborating institutions used their own protocols to collect whole blood in K2EDTA tubes. For TCRbeta analysis, collaborator samples were shipped as frozen whole blood, as isolated PBMCs, or as DNA extracted from either sample type. TCRbeta CDR3 regions were amplified from genomic DNA using the immunoSEQ Assay, a bias-controlled multiplex PCR. As for the authors' bioinformatics: The number of nucleated cells in each sample was estimated from the amplification of reference gene primers within the assay. Sequence reads were collapsed and filtered to measure the absolute abundance of every unique TCRbeta CDR3 rearrangement. Productive Simpson clonality was computed per sample as the square root of Simpson's diversity index over productive rearrangements. The source is immuneACCESS, and TCRdb retained only in-frame sequences with V and J called. Part of the clones is not carried over; for the studies checked, unresolved V genes explain less than half of this, and the remainder is unexplained. Clonal size and the V and J genes are those of that table, whereas D and trimming came from the DNA. The sample includes about 280,000 clones, with approximately 89% observed a single time. The top ten constitute roughly 11% of the sample.

The germline V and J ends show losses of 6 bases and 3 bases respectively, and no gene match explains 10 bases of the junction. Looking up the germline V gene yields CDR1 MNHEY and CDR2 SVGAGI. From its cysteine to its phenylalanine, the CDR3 spans 15 amino acids. The DNA shown is the 45-base CDR3, in frame from base 1. The sequence was collected from a woman aged 25 to 39 with COVID-19, enrolled during active disease. This chain joins TRBV6-5 to TRBJ1-1; 7 of the junction bases match TRBD1. Material for sequencing was peripheral blood. The CDR3 protein sequence reads: CASSDQGQTYTEAFF. In nucleotide form, the sequence is TGTGCCAGCAGCGATCAGGGACAGACCTACACTGAAGCTTTCTTT.